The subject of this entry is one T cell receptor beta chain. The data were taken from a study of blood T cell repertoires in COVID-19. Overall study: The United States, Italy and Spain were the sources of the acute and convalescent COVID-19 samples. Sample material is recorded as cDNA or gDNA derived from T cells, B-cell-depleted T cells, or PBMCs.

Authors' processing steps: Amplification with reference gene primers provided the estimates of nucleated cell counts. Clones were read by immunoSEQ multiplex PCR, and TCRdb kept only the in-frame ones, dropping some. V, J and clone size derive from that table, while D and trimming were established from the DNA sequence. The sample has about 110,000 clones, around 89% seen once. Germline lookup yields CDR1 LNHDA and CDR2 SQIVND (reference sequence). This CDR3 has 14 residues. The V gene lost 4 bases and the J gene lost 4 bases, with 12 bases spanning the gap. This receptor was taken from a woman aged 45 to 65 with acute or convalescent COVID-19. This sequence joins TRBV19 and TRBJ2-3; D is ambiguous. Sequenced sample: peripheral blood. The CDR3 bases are TGTGCCAGTAGTAAAACTTCCATTGCAGATACGCAGTATTTT. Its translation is CASSKTSIADTQYF.